This is a list of T cell receptor beta chains from one sample in a study of regulatory T cells in long-lasting Graves disease. A single record per CDR3 protein comes from TCRdb applying MiXCR to the multiplex PCR reads. The table includes about 440,000 distinct CDR3 sequences, about 16% detected once. These sequences were also reported in another study, on T cells in Graves' hyperthyroidism and ophthalmopathy.

Here the sequenced sample was peripheral blood mononuclear cells (PBMCs), taken at new diagnosis, from a patient treated with antithyroid drugs. The receptor set was obtained from a young woman with Graves disease. The CDR3 runs from the conserved cysteine through the conserved F or W. The order of the fields is clone size, CDR3 length, J gene, D gene, V gene, CDR3 DNA, CDR3 protein. The D gene is left open where the match is weak. Size is omitted from some rows. Given values are once, few, many or a class for expanded clones.

>few|16|TRBJ2-5|TRBD1|TRBV24-1
TGTGCCACCAGTGATCCAGGGGGCCCCTACCAAGAGACCCAGTACTTC
CATSDPGGPYQETQYF
>many|14|TRBJ2-7|TRBD1|TRBV27
TGTGCCAGCAGCCCGACAGGGGCATCCTACGAGCAGTACTTC
CASSPTGASYEQYF
>few|14|TRBJ2-1|.|TRBV6-2/TRBV6-3
TGTGCCAGCGCACATAGCAGTACCCTCAATGAGCAGTTCTTC
CASAHSSTLNEQFF
>.|18|TRBJ2-1|.|TRBV24-1
TGTGCCACCAGTGATCCACTACTAGCCGGGAGCTCCTACAATGAGCAGTTCTTC
CATSDPLLAGSSYNEQFF
>.|13|TRBJ1-1|.|TRBV25-1
TGTGCCAGCAGTGAACGGTCAGGGGCTGAAGCTTTCTTT
CASSERSGAEAFF
>few|17|TRBJ2-2|.|TRBV14
TGTGCCAGCAGCCAAGTTTCGTTGGACTTCTACACCGGGGAGCTGTTTTTT
CASSQVSLDFYTGELFF
>many|13|TRBJ2-1|TRBD1|TRBV2
TGTGCCGGGGGGGACAGGGGAATCCATGAGCAGTTCTTC
CAGGDRGIHEQFF
>many|13|TRBJ2-5|.|TRBV20-1
TGCAGTGCTAGAGAGGGTAGCAAAGAGACCCAGTACTTC
CSAREGSKETQYF
>many|21|TRBJ1-6|.|TRBV28
TGTGCCAGCAGAGTCGGCAGCGGAACAAAGAAACTCAGCTCCTATAATTCACCCCTCCACTTT
CASRVGSGTKKLSSYNSPLHF
>.|20|TRBJ2-3|TRBD2|TRBV6-2/TRBV6-3
TGTGCCAGCAGTTCAACCCTAGCGGGCCCTAGCGGGAGGGCCGCTGATACGCAGTATTTT
CASSSTLAGPSGRAADTQYF
>many|16|TRBJ2-5|TRBD1|TRBV20-1
TGCAGTGCTAGAGCCCCGGGACAGGGCTCGAGAGAGACCCAGTACTTC
CSARAPGQGSRETQYF
>many|14|TRBJ2-1|.|TRBV29-1
TGCAGCGGCGATAGAGGGGACTCCTACAATGAGCAGTTCTTC
CSGDRGDSYNEQFF
>many|15|TRBJ2-3|TRBD2|TRBV5-6
TGTGCCAGCAGCATCGCGGGGGACAGCACAGATACGCAGTATTTT
CASSIAGDSTDTQYF
>.|17|TRBJ1-1|.|TRBV7-8
TGTGCCAGCAGCTTACAACAGGGTCCCCCAATGAACACTGAAGCTTTCTTT
CASSLQQGPPMNTEAFF
>many|16|TRBJ2-3|TRBD1|TRBV11-1
TGTGCCAGCAGGCCCGGGACAGGACGGGGCACAGATACGCAGTATTTT
CASRPGTGRGTDTQYF
>many|15|TRBJ2-1|TRBD2|TRBV20-1
TGCAGTGCTAGGCGCGCGGGAGTGGCCTACAATGAGCAGTTCTTC
CSARRAGVAYNEQFF
>.|15|TRBJ2-7|TRBD2|TRBV19
TGTGCCAGTAGTACCCAGGCTAGCGGGGTCTACGAGCAGTACTTC
CASSTQASGVYEQYF
>many|14|TRBJ2-1|.|TRBV29-1
TGCAGCGTAGTAGCCACCATCTCCTACAATGAGCAGTTCTTC
CSVVATISYNEQFF
>.|16|TRBJ1-4|TRBD1|TRBV7-4
TGTGCCAGCAGCCTACGGAGGGACAGGGCGGGCGAAAAACTGTTTTTT
CASSLRRDRAGEKLFF
>many|12|TRBJ2-7|.|TRBV5-4
TGTGCCAGCAGCGTGGGGCTCTACGAGCAGTACTTC
CASSVGLYEQYF
>many|14|TRBJ2-5|.|TRBV2
TGTGCCAGCAGTGAGTTGCGGGCACAAGAGACCCAGTACTTC
CASSELRAQETQYF
>.|14|TRBJ2-1|TRBD2|TRBV25-1
TGTGCCAGCAGGGTAGCGGGAGGGAACAATGAGCAGTTCTTC
CASRVAGGNNEQFF
>many|11|TRBJ1-3|.|TRBV29-1
TGCAGCGTTGAGGCTGGAAACACCATATATTTT
CSVEAGNTIYF
>few|15|TRBJ2-1|TRBD2|TRBV19
TGTGCCACCACGAGCGGGGGATGGGGGGACAATGAGCAGTTCTTC
CATTSGGWGDNEQFF
>many|14|TRBJ2-5|.|TRBV7-8
TGTGCCAGCAGCGGGCGTTTAGCTCAAGAGACCCAGTACTTC
CASSGRLAQETQYF
>.|18|TRBJ2-6|.|TRBV5-6
TGTGCCAGCAGCTTGTTTTTCGACCCCAGCTCTGGGGCCAACGTCCTGACTTTC
CASSLFFDPSSGANVLTF
>many|16|TRBJ1-5|.|TRBV18
TGTGCCAGCTCACCCTGGCCGGCCGTTAGCAATCAGCCCCAGCATTTT
CASSPWPAVSNQPQHF
>few|13|TRBJ2-5|.|TRBV20-1
TGCAGGGCTAGAGTAGGACCACAAGAGACCCAGTACTTC
CRARVGPQETQYF
>.|12|TRBJ2-1|.|TRBV5-1
TGCGCCAGCAGCTTGACCAAGGATGAGCAGTTCTTC
CASSLTKDEQFF
>many|16|TRBJ2-5|TRBD2|TRBV6-9
TGTGCCAGCAGTTACGGGGGAGGGGAGAACCAAGAGACCCAGTACTTC
CASSYGGGENQETQYF
>many|15|TRBJ2-7|TRBD1|TRBV6-2/TRBV6-3
TGTGCCAGCAGTGGGGGAGGGACAGGGTCCTACGAGCAGTACTTC
CASSGGGTGSYEQYF
>.|15|TRBJ2-7|.|TRBV9
TGTGCCAGCAGCGTAGGCGTAGCGGAGACTTACGAGCAGTACTTC
CASSVGVAETYEQYF
>.|15|TRBJ1-5|.|TRBV20-1
TGCAGTGCCATCGACAGTAGTTTAGGATTTCAGCCCCAGCATTTT
CSAIDSSLGFQPQHF
>.|14|TRBJ1-4|.|TRBV7-9
TGTGCCAGCAGCCAGGGGTTATCTAATGAAAAACTGTTTTTT
CASSQGLSNEKLFF
>many|13|TRBJ2-5|TRBD2|TRBV2
TGTGCCAGCAGTTCCGGGACTAGCAGCTTATATGTCTTC
CASSSGTSSLYVF
>few|14|TRBJ1-6|TRBD1|TRBV5-1
TGCGCCAGCAGCTTCGGACAGGAGAATTCACCCCTCCACTTT
CASSFGQENSPLHF
>many|16|TRBJ2-6|.|TRBV7-9
TGTGCCAGCGGAGAGGGGGGGCGCACCGGGGCCAACGTCCTGACTTTC
CASGEGGRTGANVLTF
>.|14|TRBJ1-3|.|TRBV25-1
TGTGCCAGCAGTGAATTGTTGGGTGGAAACACCATATATTTT
CASSELLGGNTIYF
>.|17|TRBJ1-1|.|TRBV4-1
TGCGCCAGCAGCCTAAGGGGTGACAGTTTTTTGAACACTGAAGCTTTCTTT
CASSLRGDSFLNTEAFF
>few|13|TRBJ1-1|.|TRBV7-2
TGTGCCAGCAGCAGAAGAATGAACACTGAAGCTTTCTTT
CASSRRMNTEAFF
>.|14|TRBJ2-6|.|TRBV30
TGTGCCTGGAGTGACGGCGCAGGGGCCAACGTCCTGACTTTC
CAWSDGAGANVLTF
>many|15|TRBJ2-7|.|TRBV11-2
TGTGCCAGCAGCTACTCCCGGACAATAACCTACGAGCAGTACTTC
CASSYSRTITYEQYF
>.|14|TRBJ2-2|TRBD1|TRBV5-6
TGTGCCAGCAGCAACAGGGGGGAGACCGGGGAGCTGTTTTTT
CASSNRGETGELFF
>once|15|TRBJ2-1|TRBD2|TRBV24-1
TGTGCCACCAGTGGCGCGGGAGGGCCGCACAATGAGCAGTTCTTC
CATSGAGGPHNEQFF
>many|13|TRBJ2-1|TRBD1|TRBV28
TGTGCCAGCGCCGGGACAGGGGGTGGCGAGCAGTTCTTC
CASAGTGGGEQFF
>many|11|TRBJ1-2|.|TRBV30
TGTGCCTGGATCTCGGGCGGCGGCTACACCTTC
CAWISGGGYTF
>few|14|TRBJ1-2|TRBD1|TRBV27
TGTGCCAGCAGTCCCAGACAGGGGAGCTATGGCTACACCTTC
CASSPRQGSYGYTF
>many|14|TRBJ2-7|TRBD2|TRBV12-3/TRBV12-4
TGTGCCAGCAGTACCCATAGCGGGTGGTACGAGCAGTACTTC
CASSTHSGWYEQYF
>.|15|TRBJ2-7|.|TRBV2
TGTGCCAGCAGTCCGACCGGGACGGGGAGAGGCGAGCAGTACTTC
CASSPTGTGRGEQYF
>many|14|TRBJ2-7|.|TRBV12-3/TRBV12-4
TGTGCCAGCAGTTTAGGAGCGAACTCCTACGAGCAGTACTTC
CASSLGANSYEQYF
>many|16|TRBJ2-3|.|TRBV4-1
TGCGCCAGCAGCCAAGTCAAGGGTCTAGGCACAGATACGCAGTATTTT
CASSQVKGLGTDTQYF
>.|15|TRBJ2-1|TRBD2|TRBV7-6
TGTGCCAGCACCCAGATGGGAGGGGTTTACGATGAGCAGTTCTTC
CASTQMGGVYDEQFF
>many|16|TRBJ2-1|TRBD2|TRBV27
TGTGCCAGCAGTCCCCGACTAGCGGGAGGTTACAATGAGCAGTTCTTC
CASSPRLAGGYNEQFF
>many|15|TRBJ2-1|TRBD2|TRBV6-1
TGTGCCAGCAGCACCCTGGGGGGGACTCAGTCTGAGCAGTTCTTC
CASSTLGGTQSEQFF
>many|15|TRBJ1-5|.|TRBV7-3
TGTGCCAGCAGCTTAGAAGCTAGGGTTAATCAGCCCCAGCATTTT
CASSLEARVNQPQHF
>.|12|TRBJ2-2|.|TRBV12-5
TGTGCTGGAGGGGGGGACACCGGGGAGCTGTTTTTT
CAGGGDTGELFF
>many|15|TRBJ2-1|.|TRBV20-1
TGCAGTGCTAGTGACTGGGTAAGGGTGAGCAATGAGCAGTTCTTC
CSASDWVRVSNEQFF
>.|16|TRBJ2-5|TRBD2|TRBV7-3
TGTGCCAGCAGCCCCCGGGGACTAGCGGGAAAAGAGACCCAGTACTTC
CASSPRGLAGKETQYF
>.|14|TRBJ1-5|.|TRBV6-1
TGTGCCAGCAGCCCCATTGAGAGCAATCAGCCCCAGCATTTT
CASSPIESNQPQHF
>many|15|TRBJ1-1|TRBD1|TRBV11-2
TGTGCCAGCAGCCCAGGACAGGGCCGAGGCACTGAAGCTTTCTTT
CASSPGQGRGTEAFF